The T cell receptor (beta chain) described here comes from a study of blood T cell repertoires in COVID-19. Study context: The analysed material was cDNA or gDNA that came from T cells, B-cell-depleted T cells, or PBMCs.

The V end lost 4 bases, the J end lost 0 bases, and 19 bases lay between the germline ends. CDR1 and CDR2 (germline): SGHVS, FNYEAQ. This CDR3 has 17 amino acids. In the study's own analysis: Amplification with reference gene primers provided the estimates of nucleated cell counts. This table comes from immunoSEQ multiplex PCR, and its TCRdb copy is limited to in-frame clones, with some not included. V and J calls and clone size are copied from that table; D and trimming were computed from the DNA. The table includes about 120,000 clones, around 87% detected once. What was sequenced was peripheral blood. The chain is built from TRBV7-6 and TRBJ2-7; perhaps TRBD1 as D (6 bases). This receptor was obtained from a man in his sixties or seventies with active or convalescent COVID-19. The DNA of the CDR3 is TGTGCCAGCAGCTACATTGCGTCCGGACAGTTCTCCTACGAGCAGTACTTC. Protein: CASSYIASGQFSYEQYF.